These 10 T cell receptor beta chains were sequenced from one sample in a study of cytomegalovirus exposure and HLA in healthy donors. 13 Jbeta primers and 60 Vbeta primers were used for the PCR. The protocol was immunoSEQ multiplex PCR, while the TCRdb copy is restricted to in-frame clones and leaves out a portion. The profile shows some 130,000 clones, 81% of them singletons. The specimen was PBMCs. These receptors came from a woman aged 40 to 50 in good health and CMV-seropositive.

The V call is TRBV28, the J call TRBJ2-1; possibly TRBD1 for D (6 bases). CDR1 and CDR2 (germline): MDHEN, SYDVKM. Trimming took off 8 bases at V and 5 bases at J, with 13 bases between the two ends. This CDR3 region has 13 residues. The CDR3 reads CASREGGHNEQFF. CDR3 coding DNA: TGTGCCAGCCGCGAAGGGGGACACAATGAGCAGTTCTTC.

V usage is TRBV5-4 and J usage is TRBJ1-4, with D perhaps matching TRBD1 (5 bases). V lost 0 bases and J lost 11, with 11 bases in between. Germline CDR1 reads SGHNT; CDR2 reads YYREEE (reference sequence). There are 13 residues in the CDR3. The CDR3 reads CASSLDGGFKLFF. The CDR3 region has the DNA TGTGCCAGCAGCTTGGACGGGGGATTCAAACTGTTTTTT.

The chain combines TRBV19 with TRBJ2-1, with TRBD2 matching 7 bases. CDR3 length: 16 amino acids. V lost 8 bases, J lost 4 bases, and 14 bases stayed unmatched. CDR1 LNHDA and CDR2 SQIVND come from the germline V gene (reference sequence). The CDR3 nucleotides read TGTGCCAGTGCTTTTAGAAGCGGGATGGGATACAATGAGCAGTTCTTC. It yields the protein CASAFRSGMGYNEQFF.

V usage is TRBV5-4 and J usage is TRBJ1-2; possible D gene TRBD1, 5 bases. CDR3 length: 13 amino acids. V lost 0 bases, J lost 5 bases, and 8 bases lay in between. The germline V gene has CDR1 SGHNT and CDR2 YYREEE (reference sequence). The CDR3 coding sequence is TGTGCCAGCAGCTTGGAACAGGAATATGGCTACACCTTC. Translating it yields CASSLEQEYGYTF.

In its sample, this clone was seen a few times. The chain recombines TRBV19 with TRBJ2-1, with TRBD2 as a possible D gene (6 bases). Germline lookup yields CDR1 LNHDA and CDR2 SQIVND (reference sequence). CDR3 size: 16 residues. The V gene lost 5 bases and the J gene lost 7 bases, with 21 bases spanning the gap. The CDR3 spells CASSLDLGPAGNEQFF. DNA for the CDR3: TGTGCCAGTAGTTTGGACTTGGGACCTGCGGGGAATGAGCAGTTCTTC.

The chain has TRBV7-2 and TRBJ2-1, with TRBD1 matching over 7 bases. This CDR3 region has 14 residues. Germline CDR1 reads SGHTA; CDR2 reads FQGNSA. V lost 4 bases, J lost 2 bases, and 2 bases stayed unmatched. The CDR3 reads CASSWGQTYNEQFF. The CDR3 DNA sequence: TGTGCCAGCAGCTGGGGACAGACCTACAATGAGCAGTTCTTC.

This clone was seen only a few times. This rearrangement joins TRBV11-2 to TRBJ1-1; D is ambiguous. Germline V gives CDR1 SGHAT, CDR2 FQNNGV. The CDR3 has 12 amino acids. The V end lost 1 base, the J end lost 10 bases, and 10 bases lay between the germline ends. CDR3 sequence reads: CASSLAARGAFF. CDR3 DNA sequence: TGTGCCAGCAGCTTAGCCGCACGCGGAGCTTTCTTT.

This clone was found a few times. The chain combines TRBV6-6 with TRBJ1-1, with unresolved D. The V and J ends lost 4 bases and 2 bases respectively, with 8 bases between them. This CDR3 region has 13 residues. Germline assignment: CDR1 MNHNY and CDR2 SVGAGI (reference sequence). CDR3 nucleotide sequence: TGTGCCAGCAGTTCCCTCTATAACACTGAAGCTTTCTTT. Protein sequence: CASSSLYNTEAFF.

The chain combines TRBV27 with TRBJ1-2; D is perhaps TRBD1 (5 bases). The germline CDR1 and CDR2 sequences are MNHEY and SMNVEV (reference sequence). This CDR3 is 12 amino acids long. The germline V and J ends were trimmed by 3 bases and 6 bases, with 8 bases remaining between them. CDR3 loop: CASSFGGNGYTF. The CDR3 nucleotides read TGTGCCAGCAGTTTTGGGGGGAATGGCTACACCTTC.

The CDR3 reads CAFSGGREGYTF. In DNA, the CDR3 is TGTGCCTTTAGCGGGGGGCGTGAGGGCTACACCTTC. This chain links TRBV6-6 with TRBJ1-2; possible D gene TRBD1, 6 bases. CDR3 length: 12 residues. Germline CDR1 MNHNY, CDR2 SVGAGI (reference sequence). V lost 11 bases, J lost 8 bases, and 18 bases lay in between.